The rows below give T cell receptor beta chains drawn from one sample of a study of T cells after yellow fever vaccination. TCRdb reprocessed the 5' RACE reads via MiXCR and lists one record per CDR3 protein. This table holds around 500,000 distinct CDR3 sequences, 21% found once. Sequenced here: PBMCs, sampled roughly 20 days after the first yellow fever vaccination. These receptor sequences come from a man aged 18 to 29 who received the YFV17D yellow fever vaccine. CDR3s include the opening cysteine and the closing phenylalanine or tryptophan. D genes are given only for firm matches. Clone size appears in some rows only: once, few, many, or a class for an expanded clone.

cdr3_length	clone_size	d_call	v_call	j_call	cdr3_aa	cdr3_nt
16	many	-	TRBV30	TRBJ2-2	CAWDLALGGNTGELFF	TGTGCCTGGGATCTTGCGCTAGGGGGGAACACCGGGGAGCTGTTTTTT
15	-	-	TRBV4-3	TRBJ2-1	CASSQVGAAHNEQFF	TGCGCCAGCAGCCAAGTGGGAGCAGCTCACAATGAGCAGTTCTTC
14	few	TRBD1	TRBV4-1	TRBJ1-1	CASSQRGQRTEAFF	TGCGCCAGCAGCCAAAGGGGACAGAGGACTGAAGCTTTCTTT
13	few	-	TRBV20-1	TRBJ1-2	CSARDDTNYGYTF	TGCAGTGCTCGGGACGATACTAACTATGGCTACACCTTC
14	few	TRBD2	TRBV6-1	TRBJ2-5	CASSPGGFRETQYF	TGTGCCAGCAGCCCGGGAGGGTTCCGGGAGACCCAGTACTTC
13	many	-	TRBV7-2	TRBJ2-2	CASSLRSAGELFF	TGTGCCAGCAGCTTACGTTCAGCCGGGGAGCTGTTTTTT
15	-	TRBD2	TRBV20-1	TRBJ2-7	CSSSQAGGFTYEQYF	TGCAGCTCTAGCCAGGCGGGGGGCTTCACCTACGAGCAGTACTTC
15	few	-	TRBV6-5	TRBJ2-5	CASSSLGERQETQYF	TGTGCCAGCAGTTCTTTGGGAGAGCGGCAAGAGACCCAGTACTTC
16	few	-	TRBV14	TRBJ2-1	CASSRHTGSLDNEQFF	TGTGCCAGCAGCCGCCATACAGGATCCCTAGACAATGAGCAGTTCTTC
14	few	-	TRBV3-1	TRBJ2-7	CASSQGGAIYEQYF	TGTGCCAGCAGCCAGGGGGGCGCTATTTACGAGCAGTACTTC
15	few	-	TRBV11-3	TRBJ2-5	CASSFGTPDGETQYF	TGTGCCAGCAGCTTTGGGACACCCGACGGGGAGACCCAGTACTTC